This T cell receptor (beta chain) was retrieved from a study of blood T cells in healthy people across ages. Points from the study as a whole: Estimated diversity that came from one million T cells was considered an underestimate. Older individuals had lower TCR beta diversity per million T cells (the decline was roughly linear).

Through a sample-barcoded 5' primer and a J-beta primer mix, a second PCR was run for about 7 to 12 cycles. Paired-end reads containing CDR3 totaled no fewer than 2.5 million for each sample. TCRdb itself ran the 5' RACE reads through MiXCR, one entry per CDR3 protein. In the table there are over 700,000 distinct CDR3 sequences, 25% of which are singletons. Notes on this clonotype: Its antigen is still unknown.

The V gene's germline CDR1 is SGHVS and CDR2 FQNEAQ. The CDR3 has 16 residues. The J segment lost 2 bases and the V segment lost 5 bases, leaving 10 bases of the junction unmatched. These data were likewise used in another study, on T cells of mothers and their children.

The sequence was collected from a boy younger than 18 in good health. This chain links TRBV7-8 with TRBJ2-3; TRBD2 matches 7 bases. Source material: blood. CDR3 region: CASSPLGGSTTDTQYF. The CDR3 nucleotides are TGTGCCAGCAGCCCCCTCGGCGGGAGTACCACAGATACGCAGTATTTT.